The 21 T cell receptor beta chains below come from one sample, sequenced in a study of shared clonotypes between healthy human individuals. The table came from immunoSEQ multiplex PCR; TCRdb's copy has only in-frame clones and leaves some out. The repertoire holds millions of clones, 85% to 95% seen once, with 0.39% in the top ten. The sequencing input was naive CD4+ T cells from PBMCs. As to subset: CD45RA+ positively selected. These receptors were taken from a man in his late teens or twenties in good health. Some clones in this sample may be carry-over from other donors' samples.

V gene TRBV9 combines with J gene TRBJ2-1, with D perhaps TRBD2 (6 bases). The V end was cut by 0 bases, the J end by 1 base, with 11 bases between. The germline CDR1 and CDR2 sequences are SGDLS and YYNGEE. CDR3 length: 16 residues. In DNA form, the CDR3 reads TGTGCCAGCAGCGTAGACCCGGGGGTGTCCTACAATGAGCAGTTCTTC. Translating gives CASSVDPGVSYNEQFF.

The rearrangement uses TRBV7-2 and TRBJ2-1; D perhaps matches TRBD1 (6 bases). This CDR3 is 14 amino acids long. In germline, CDR1 is SGHTA, CDR2 FQGNSA. Trimming removed 6 bases from V and 6 bases from J, with 15 bases in between. The CDR3 nucleotides read TGTGCCAGCAGGAAGACAGGAATCTCCAATGAGCAGTTCTTC. It codes for CASRKTGISNEQFF.

The rearrangement uses TRBV28 and TRBJ2-7; D unclear. This CDR3 is built from 13 residues. Trimming took off 3 bases at V and 4 bases at J, with 10 bases between the two ends. CDR1 MDHEN and CDR2 SYDVKM come from the germline V gene. CDR3 loop: CASSLDHRYEQYF. The CDR3 coding sequence is TGTGCCAGCAGTTTGGACCACAGATACGAGCAGTACTTC. Full variable domain (missing parts from reference TRBV28 and TRBJ2-7): DVKVTQSSRYLVKRTGEKVFLECVQDMDHENMFWYRQDPGLGLRLIYFSYDVKMKEKGDIPEGYSVSREKKERFSLILESASTNQTSMYLCASSLDHRYEQYFGPGTRLTVT.

The V gene is TRBV5-4, the J gene TRBJ1-1; D unclear. The V end was cut by 0 bases, the J end by 4 bases, with 7 bases between. CDR3 size: 13 residues. Germline assignment: CDR1 SGHNT and CDR2 YYREEE (reference sequence). The CDR3 reads CASSLVTATEAFF. Here the CDR3 DNA reads TGTGCCAGCAGCTTGGTCACGGCCACTGAAGCTTTCTTT. Supplemented by reference TRBV5-4 and TRBJ1-1, the full variable domain reads ETGVTQSPTHLIKTRGQQVTLRCSSQSGHNTVSWYQQALGQGPQFIFQYYREEENGRGNFPPRFSGLQFPNYSSELNVNALELDDSALYLCASSLVTATEAFFGQGTRLTVV.

The chain links TRBV5-1 to TRBJ2-7, with 9 bases aligning to TRBD1. CDR1 and CDR2 (germline): SGHRS, YFSETQ. The V and J ends lost 7 bases and 0 bases, in that order; junction bases with no gene match: 8. The CDR3 runs to 15 residues. The CDR3 sequence is CASRDRAGDSYEQYF. The CDR3 DNA sequence: TGCGCCAGCCGGGACAGGGCAGGAGACTCCTACGAGCAGTACTTC.

The chain employs TRBV9 and TRBJ1-2, with D possibly being TRBD1 (6 bases). The CDR3 runs to 13 residues. Trimming pared 5 bases from V and 7 bases from J, leaving 15 bases between. Germline V lookup: CDR1 SGDLS, CDR2 YYNGEE. The CDR3 region is CASSTGGHSGYTF. CDR3 bases: TGTGCCAGCAGTACCGGGGGGCATAGTGGCTACACCTTC.

The chain carries TRBV6-5 and TRBJ2-1; TRBD1 or TRBD2 may be the D gene (5 bases each). The CDR3 is 15 amino acids. The ends were cut back, 5 bases at V and 3 bases at J, with 14 bases in the middle. In germline, CDR1 is MNHEY, CDR2 SVGAGI. Here the CDR3 DNA reads TGTGCCAGCAGTCGTTGGGACGGAGGCTACAATGAGCAGTTCTTC. Its protein is CASSRWDGGYNEQFF.

The chain joins TRBV28 to TRBJ1-2, with D perhaps matching TRBD1 (5 bases). CDR3 length: 15 amino acids. Deletions cut 4 bases from V and 4 bases from J, with 16 bases between. The germline gives CDR1 MDHEN, CDR2 SYDVKM. CDR3 sequence reads: CASSSNPGPGYGYTF. Here the CDR3 DNA reads TGTGCCAGCAGTTCTAACCCGGGACCGGGCTATGGCTACACCTTC.

This chain links TRBV5-1 with TRBJ1-5; D gene unclear. CDR1 SGHRS and CDR2 YFSETQ come from the germline V gene. This CDR3 region has 14 residues. Trimming stripped 4 bases from V and 8 bases from J, with 16 bases between. CDR3 sequence: CASSPGHRGEPQHF. CDR3 in DNA: TGCGCCAGCAGCCCCGGTCATCGAGGAGAGCCCCAGCATTTT.

In its sample, this clone was seen once. This chain connects TRBV4-1 to TRBJ2-5; D unresolved. CDR3 size: 15 residues. Germline V lookup: CDR1 MGHRA, CDR2 YSYEKL. V gave up 1 base and J gave up 4 bases, with 13 bases separating them. CDR3 nucleotides: TGCGCCAGCAGCCAAGGTCAGGCCACGCGAGAGACCCAGTACTTC. It is translated as CASSQGQATRETQYF.

The chain links TRBV4-2 to TRBJ1-2; D is ambiguous. V was trimmed by 1 base and J by 8 bases, leaving 11 bases between them. CDR1 is LGHNA and CDR2 is YNFKEQ in the germline V gene. The length of the CDR3 is 13 residues. The chain's CDR3 is CASSQGLAEGYTF. As DNA, the CDR3 is TGTGCCAGCAGCCAAGGTTTGGCGGAGGGCTACACCTTC.

CDR3: CASKSIRSYEQYF. The CDR3 DNA reads TGTGCCAGCAAGAGTATCCGGTCCTACGAGCAGTACTTC. The chain links TRBV6-5 to TRBJ2-7; D gene ambiguous. The CDR3 sequence is 13 residues long. The germline V and J ends were trimmed by 7 bases and 1 base, with 11 bases remaining between them. The germline CDR1 and CDR2 sequences are MNHEY and SVGAGI.

The chain uses TRBV4-1 and TRBJ1-2; D is undetermined. This CDR3 has 17 residues. Germline CDR1 is MGHRA and CDR2 is YSYEKL. V lost 1 base to trimming and J lost 4 bases, with 19 bases between them. CDR3 DNA sequence: TGCGCCAGCAGCCAAGGACCTTCCCGGGCGGGCGGCTATGGCTACACCTTC. The encoded protein is CASSQGPSRAGGYGYTF.

The rearrangement joins TRBV7-3 to TRBJ2-1; tentatively, D is TRBD2 (6 bases). The CDR3 has 15 residues. Germline V gene data show CDR1 as SGHTA and CDR2 as FQGTGA. The V end lost 5 bases, the J end lost 4 bases, and 15 bases lay between the germline ends. Here the CDR3 DNA reads TGTGCCAGCAGCCCAACCCCGGGACTTTACAATGAGCAGTTCTTC. Amino acids: CASSPTPGLYNEQFF. Filled out from reference TRBV7-3 and TRBJ2-1, the complete variable domain reads GAGVSQTPSNKVTEKGKYVELRCDPISGHTALYWYRQSLGQGPEFLIYFQGTGAADDSGLPNDRFFAVRPEGSVSTLKIQRTERGDSAVYLCASSPTPGLYNEQFFGPGTRLTVL.

V usage is TRBV18 and J usage is TRBJ2-7; 9 positions agree with TRBD1. CDR1 KGHSH and CDR2 LQKENI come from the germline V gene. The V gene end was trimmed by 1 base and the J gene end by 5 bases; junction bases not matched to a gene: 3. There are 14 residues in the CDR3. The CDR3 region is CASSPLGQGNEQYF. As DNA, the CDR3 is TGTGCCAGCTCACCACTAGGACAGGGGAACGAGCAGTACTTC.

The chain joins TRBV6-1 to TRBJ1-3; D might be TRBD1 (6 bases). CDR3 size: 13 residues. Germline CDR1 MNHNS, CDR2 SASEGT. The ends were cut back, 3 bases at V and 5 bases at J, with 8 bases in the middle. In nucleotides, the CDR3 is TGTGCCAGCAGTGACGGACAGAGAAACACCATATATTTT. Protein sequence: CASSDGQRNTIYF.

This chain joins TRBV2 and TRBJ1-1; D perhaps matches TRBD1 (6 bases). The CDR3 length is 14 residues. The V end was cut by 4 bases, the J end by 3 bases, with 12 bases between. Looked up from germline, CDR1 is SNHLY and CDR2 is FYNNEI. The CDR3 sequence is CASSGEGGDTEAFF. CDR3 sequence (DNA): TGTGCCAGCAGTGGCGAAGGGGGTGACACTGAAGCTTTCTTT.

This clone was seen just once. V gene TRBV2 combines with J gene TRBJ2-2; maybe TRBD2 (6 bases). The germline CDR1 and CDR2 sequences are SNHLY and FYNNEI. This CDR3 spans 13 amino acids. The V end was cut by 6 bases, the J end by 5 bases, with 10 bases between. The CDR3 region is CASRGGVTGELFF. The CDR3 DNA follows: TGTGCCAGCAGGGGCGGGGTTACCGGGGAGCTGTTTTTT.

The chain has TRBV28 and TRBJ1-5; D ambiguous. Germline V CDR1 and CDR2: MDHEN, SYDVKM. The CDR3 loop spans 15 amino acids. Trimming left V 2 bases short and J 0 bases short, with 8 bases between. The DNA of the CDR3 is TGTGCCAGCAGTTTACTCGGGGTTAGCAATCAGCCCCAGCATTTT. It encodes CASSLLGVSNQPQHF.

The chain has TRBV6-5 and TRBJ2-6, with D possibly matching TRBD1 (6 bases). Germline CDR1 and CDR2: MNHEY and SVGAGI. V dropped 7 bases and J dropped 0 bases, with 10 bases sitting between them. The CDR3 loop spans 15 amino acids. CDR3 DNA sequence: TGTGCCAGCACCCAGGGGAGCTCTGGGGCCAACGTCCTGACTTTC. Amino acid sequence: CASTQGSSGANVLTF.

The V and J genes are TRBV7-9 and TRBJ1-4, with no clear D. V lost 5 bases to trimming and J lost 0 bases, with 7 bases between them. Germline V lookup: CDR1 SEHNR, CDR2 FQNEAQ (reference sequence). The CDR3 is made up of 14 amino acids. The CDR3 DNA sequence: TGTGCCAGCAGCGCCTCAACAACTAATGAAAAACTGTTTTTT. The encoded protein is CASSASTTNEKLFF. The full variable domain, in which reference TRBV7-9 and TRBJ1-4 provide the parts outside the CDR3, is DTGVSQNPRHKITKRGQNVTFRCDPISEHNRLYWYRQTLGQGPEFLTYFQNEAQLEKSRLLSDRFSAERPKGSFSTLEIQRTEQGDSAMYLCASSASTTNEKLFFGSGTQLSVL.